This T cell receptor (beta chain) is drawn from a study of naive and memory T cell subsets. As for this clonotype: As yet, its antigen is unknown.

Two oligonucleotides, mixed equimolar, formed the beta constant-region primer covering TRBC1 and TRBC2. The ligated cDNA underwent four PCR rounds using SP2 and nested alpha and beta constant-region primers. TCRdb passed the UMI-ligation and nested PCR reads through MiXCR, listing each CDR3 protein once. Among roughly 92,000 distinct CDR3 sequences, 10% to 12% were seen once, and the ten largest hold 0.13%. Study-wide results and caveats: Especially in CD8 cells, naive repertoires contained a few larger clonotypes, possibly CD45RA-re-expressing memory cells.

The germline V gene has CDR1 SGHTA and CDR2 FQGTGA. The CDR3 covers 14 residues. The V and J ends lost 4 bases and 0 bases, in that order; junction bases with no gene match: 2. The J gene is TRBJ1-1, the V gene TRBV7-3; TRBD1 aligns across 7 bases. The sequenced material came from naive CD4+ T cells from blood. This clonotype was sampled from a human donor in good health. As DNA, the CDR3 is TGTGCCAGCAGCTCCGGGACAGTGAACACTGAAGCTTTCTTT. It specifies CASSSGTVNTEAFF. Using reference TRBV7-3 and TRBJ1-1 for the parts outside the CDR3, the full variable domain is GAGVSQTPSNKVTEKGKYVELRCDPISGHTALYWYRQSLGQGPEFLIYFQGTGAADDSGLPNDRFFAVRPEGSVSTLKIQRTERGDSAVYLCASSSGTVNTEAFFGQGTRLTVV.